A single T cell receptor beta chain is shown here with its context. This may stem from a read error, because a much larger clone lies one nucleotide away. The limits of the CDR3 on the DNA are not certain, so only TCRdb's listed CDR3 is given. This record comes from a study of regulatory T cells in long-lasting Graves disease. Including both end residues, the CDR3 is 14 amino acids long. Germline assignment: CDR1 MGHDK and CDR2 SYGVNS. In building TCR beta libraries, iRepertoire HTBI primers were used together with Arm-PCR of CDR3 regions. TCRdb re-called the multiplex PCR reads with MiXCR, one entry per CDR3 protein. The sample gives 450,000 to 700,000 distinct CDR3 sequences, around an eighth of which show up once; under 10% is in the top ten. Specified time point: newly diagnosed GD, antithyroid drugs for less than 3 months. The TCR library used RNA extracted from PBMCs. As collected, the peripheral blood samples measured 7 to 9.5 milliliters each and went into EDTA tubes.

These data were likewise used in another study, on T cells in Graves' hyperthyroidism and ophthalmopathy. Per that paper: HTBI primers were used for first-round RT-PCR of the TCR CDR3.

The sequence came from a man aged 25 to 40 with Graves disease. This chain connects TRBV25-1 to TRBJ1-3; the table's D call TRBD1 went unverified against the DNA. This specimen consisted of peripheral blood mononuclear cells (PBMCs), obtained at new diagnosis, from a patient treated with antithyroid drugs. This CDR3 is CASSDWGTGNTTYF.